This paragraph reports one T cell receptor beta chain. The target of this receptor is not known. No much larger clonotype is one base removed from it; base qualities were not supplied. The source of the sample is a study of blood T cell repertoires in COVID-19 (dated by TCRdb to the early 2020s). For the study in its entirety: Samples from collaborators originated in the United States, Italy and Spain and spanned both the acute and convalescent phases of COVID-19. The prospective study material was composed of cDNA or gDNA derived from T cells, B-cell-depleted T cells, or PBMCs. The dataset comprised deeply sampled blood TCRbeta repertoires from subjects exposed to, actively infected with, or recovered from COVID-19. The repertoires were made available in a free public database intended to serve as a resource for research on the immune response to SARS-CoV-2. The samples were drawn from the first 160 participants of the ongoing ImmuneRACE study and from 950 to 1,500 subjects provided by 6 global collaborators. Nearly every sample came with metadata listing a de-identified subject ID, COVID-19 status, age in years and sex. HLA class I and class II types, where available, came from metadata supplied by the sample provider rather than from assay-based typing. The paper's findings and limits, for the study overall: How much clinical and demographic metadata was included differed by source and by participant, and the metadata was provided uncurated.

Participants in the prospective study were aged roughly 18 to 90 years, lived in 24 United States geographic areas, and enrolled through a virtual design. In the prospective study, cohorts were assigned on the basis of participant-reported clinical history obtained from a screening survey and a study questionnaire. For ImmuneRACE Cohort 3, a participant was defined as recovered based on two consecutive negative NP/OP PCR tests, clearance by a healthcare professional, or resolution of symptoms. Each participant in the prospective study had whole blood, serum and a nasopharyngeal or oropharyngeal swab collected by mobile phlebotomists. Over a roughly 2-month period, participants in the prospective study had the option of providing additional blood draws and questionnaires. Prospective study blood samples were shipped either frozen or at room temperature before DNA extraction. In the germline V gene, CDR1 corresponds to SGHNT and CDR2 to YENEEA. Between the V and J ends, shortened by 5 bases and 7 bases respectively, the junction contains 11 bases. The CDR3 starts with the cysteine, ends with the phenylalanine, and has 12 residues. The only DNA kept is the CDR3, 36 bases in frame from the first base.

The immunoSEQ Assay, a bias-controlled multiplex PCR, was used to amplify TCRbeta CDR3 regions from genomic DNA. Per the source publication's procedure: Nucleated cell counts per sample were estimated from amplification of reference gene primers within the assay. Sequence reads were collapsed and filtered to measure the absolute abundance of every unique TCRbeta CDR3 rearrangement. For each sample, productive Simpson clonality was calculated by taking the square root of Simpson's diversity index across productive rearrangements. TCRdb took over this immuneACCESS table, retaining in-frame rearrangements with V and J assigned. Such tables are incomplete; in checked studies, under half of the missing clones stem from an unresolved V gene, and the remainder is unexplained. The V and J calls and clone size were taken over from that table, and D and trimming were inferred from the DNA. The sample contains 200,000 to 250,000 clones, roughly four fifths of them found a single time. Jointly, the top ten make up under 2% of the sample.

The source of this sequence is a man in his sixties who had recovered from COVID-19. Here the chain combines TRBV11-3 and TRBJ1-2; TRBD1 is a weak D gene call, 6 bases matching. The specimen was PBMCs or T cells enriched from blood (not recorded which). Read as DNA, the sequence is TGTGCCAGCAGCCTCAGGGGAGCTGGCTACACCTTC. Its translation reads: CASSLRGAGYTF.